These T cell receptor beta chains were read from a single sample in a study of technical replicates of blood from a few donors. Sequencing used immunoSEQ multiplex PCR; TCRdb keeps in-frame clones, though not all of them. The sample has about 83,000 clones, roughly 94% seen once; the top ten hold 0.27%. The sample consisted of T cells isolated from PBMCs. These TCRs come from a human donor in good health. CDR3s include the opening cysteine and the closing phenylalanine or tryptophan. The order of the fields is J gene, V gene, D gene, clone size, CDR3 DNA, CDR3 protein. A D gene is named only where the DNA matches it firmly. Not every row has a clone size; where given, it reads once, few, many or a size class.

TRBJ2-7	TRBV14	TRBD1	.	TGTGCCAGCAGCCACGGACAGGCGGTAGCGTACTTC	CASSHGQAVAYF
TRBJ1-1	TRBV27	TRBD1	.	TGTGCCAGCAGACCACAGGGGGCGCATACTGAAGCTTTCTTT	CASRPQGAHTEAFF
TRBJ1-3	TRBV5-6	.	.	TGTGCCAGCAGCTTGGCCGGGGGGCCCGGAAACACCATATATTTT	CASSLAGGPGNTIYF
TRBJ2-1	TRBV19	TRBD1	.	TGTGCCAGTACAAGGACAGGGGACCGTGAGCAGTTCTTC	CASTRTGDREQFF
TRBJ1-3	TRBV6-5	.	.	TGTGCCAGCAGTTACTCACAGTCTGGAAACACCATATATTTT	CASSYSQSGNTIYF
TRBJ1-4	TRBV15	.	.	TGTGCCACCAGCAGAGACTCAGGGGAGAATGAAAAACTGTTTTTT	CATSRDSGENEKLFF
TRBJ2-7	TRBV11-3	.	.	TGTGCCAGCAGCCTGACATACGAGCAGTACTTC	CASSLTYEQYF
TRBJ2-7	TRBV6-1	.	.	TGTGCCAGCAGTGGCGAGATCTCCTACGAGCAGTACTTC	CASSGEISYEQYF
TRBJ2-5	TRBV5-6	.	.	TGTGCCAGCAGCTTGGACTCCTGGGAGACCCAGTACTTC	CASSLDSWETQYF
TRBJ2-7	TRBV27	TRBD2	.	TGTGCCAGCAGTTTAATAGGGACTAGAGGTTCCTACGAGCAGTACTTC	CASSLIGTRGSYEQYF
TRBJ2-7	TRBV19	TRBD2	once	TGTGCCAGTAGTAGGCATCGCGGGGGTCCATTGACCTCCTACGAGCAGTACTTC	CASSRHRGGPLTSYEQYF
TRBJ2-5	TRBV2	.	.	TGTGCCAGCAGTCCCCCGAGCCAAGAGACCCAGTACTTC	CASSPPSQETQYF
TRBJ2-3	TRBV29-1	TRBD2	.	TGCAGCGTTGAAGGGACTAGCGGAGGAGATACGCAGTATTTT	CSVEGTSGGDTQYF
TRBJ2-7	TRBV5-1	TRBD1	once	TGCGCCAGCAGGGGGGAGACAGGGACCTACGAGCAGTACTTC	CASRGETGTYEQYF
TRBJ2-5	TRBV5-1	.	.	TGCGCCAGCAGCTTGGGGGGACACCCACAAGAGACCCAGTACTTC	CASSLGGHPQETQYF
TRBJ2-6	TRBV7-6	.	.	TGTGCCAGCAGCCCCCCTCCCCTCGGGGCCAACGTCCTGACTTTC	CASSPPPLGANVLTF
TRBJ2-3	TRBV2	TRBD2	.	TGTGCCAGCAGAGGACTAGCGGCCCGCACAGATACGCAGTATTTT	CASRGLAARTDTQYF
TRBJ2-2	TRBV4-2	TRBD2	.	TGTGCCAGCAGCCAAGAAACCCCGTATCTAGCGGCGAACACCGGGGAGCTGTTTTTT	CASSQETPYLAANTGELFF
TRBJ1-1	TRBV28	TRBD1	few	TGTGCCAGCAGTTTATTTAGACAGGGTAATGAAGCTTTCTTT	CASSLFRQGNEAFF
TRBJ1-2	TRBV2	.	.	TGTGCCAGCAGTGGACAGGCCCCCTTGTATGGCTACACCTTC	CASSGQAPLYGYTF
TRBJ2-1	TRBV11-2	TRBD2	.	TGTGCCAGCAGCGTCCTCGGACTAGCGGGAACCAATGAGCAGTTCTTC	CASSVLGLAGTNEQFF
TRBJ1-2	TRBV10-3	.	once	TGTGCCATCAGGGGCGGGGCCCACCCAACTAACTATGGCTACACCTTC	CAIRGGAHPTNYGYTF
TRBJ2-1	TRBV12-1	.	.	TGTGCCAGCAGCTTTGGAATGGCTAGCGGGAGTATAGAGCAGTTCTTC	CASSFGMASGSIEQFF
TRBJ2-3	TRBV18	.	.	TGTGCCAGCTCCCCTCCCCCCCGGGATACGCAGTATTTT	CASSPPPRDTQYF
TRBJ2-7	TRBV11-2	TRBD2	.	TGTGCCAGCAGCTTAGTCGGGGGGTCCTACGAGCAGTACTTC	CASSLVGGSYEQYF
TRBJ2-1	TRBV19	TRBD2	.	TGTGCCAGTAGTATAGTACTAGCGGGAGCGTCGGTCGTGGATGAGCAGTTCTTC	CASSIVLAGASVVDEQFF
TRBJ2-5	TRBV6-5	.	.	TGTGCCAGCAGTTACTCGAGGGAGACCCAGTACTTC	CASSYSRETQYF
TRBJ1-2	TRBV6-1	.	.	TGTGCCAGCAGTTTACAGGGAGATGGCTACACCTTC	CASSLQGDGYTF
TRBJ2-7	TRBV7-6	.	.	TGTGCCAGCAGCCGCGGGGGCGGCCTGGAGGAGCAGTACTTC	CASSRGGGLEEQYF
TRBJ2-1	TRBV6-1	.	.	TGTGCCAGCAGTGAATCTTACAATGAGCAGTTCTTC	CASSESYNEQFF
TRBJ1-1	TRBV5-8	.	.	TGTGCCACCAGGATGGGGCCCCTGAACACTGAAGCTTTCTTT	CATRMGPLNTEAFF
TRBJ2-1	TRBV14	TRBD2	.	TGTGCCAGCAGCCAGCTAGCGGGAGGGACCAATGAGCAGTTCTTC	CASSQLAGGTNEQFF
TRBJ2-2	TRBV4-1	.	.	TGCGCCAGCAGCCAAACGAGCGGCGGGTCCCTCTTATTGGGGGAGCTGTTTTTT	CASSQTSGGSLLLGELFF
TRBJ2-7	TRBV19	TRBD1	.	TGTGCCAGTAGTATAAGGACAGGGGGACAGTACGAGCAGTACTTC	CASSIRTGGQYEQYF
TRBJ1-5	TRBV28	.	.	TGTGCCAGCAGTTGGGGGCCGGGAGGTTCCAATCAGCCCCAGCATTTT	CASSWGPGGSNQPQHF
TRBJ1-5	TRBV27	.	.	TGTGCCAGCAGTTCACGAGCAGGGGTGCTCTTTGGCAATCAGCCCCAGCATTTT	CASSSRAGVLFGNQPQHF
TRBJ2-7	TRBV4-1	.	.	TGCGCCAGCACCCTCTCTACGGAGTACGAGCAGTACTTC	CASTLSTEYEQYF
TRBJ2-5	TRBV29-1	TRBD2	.	TGCAGCGTTGAAGATCCTAGGATAGCGGGGGGATGGGAGACCCAGTACTTC	CSVEDPRIAGGWETQYF
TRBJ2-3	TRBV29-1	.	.	TGCAGCGTTCCGGGTGGGGGGTCTGTGGAATACACAGATACGCAGTATTTT	CSVPGGGSVEYTDTQYF
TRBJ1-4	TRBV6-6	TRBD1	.	TGTGCCAGCAGAAGACAGGGTGCAACTAATGAAAAACTGTTTTTT	CASRRQGATNEKLFF
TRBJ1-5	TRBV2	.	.	TGTGCCAGCAGTGACCAGGGGAATCAGCCCCAGCATTTT	CASSDQGNQPQHF
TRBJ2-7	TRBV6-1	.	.	TGTGCCAGCAGTGAAGTGGCAGGAACGGGGGGCAAGCAGTACTTC	CASSEVAGTGGKQYF
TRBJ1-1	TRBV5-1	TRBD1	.	TGCGCCAGCAGGCCAAACGCAGGGGGTGGCACTGAAGCTTTCTTT	CASRPNAGGGTEAFF
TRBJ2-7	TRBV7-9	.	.	TGTGCCAGCCGTTTTGGTCAGGAGCAGTACTTC	CASRFGQEQYF
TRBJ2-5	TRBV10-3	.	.	TGTGCCATCAGCCCCGGGACATCGGAGACCCAGTACTTC	CAISPGTSETQYF
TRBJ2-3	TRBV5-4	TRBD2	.	TGTGCCAGCTCCCCAGCGGGAGGTTACGATACGCAGTATTTT	CASSPAGGYDTQYF
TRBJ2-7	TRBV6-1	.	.	TGTGCCAGCAGTCGAACAGGGTACTCCTACGAGCAGTACTTC	CASSRTGYSYEQYF
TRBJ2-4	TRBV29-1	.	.	TGCAGCGTTGAAGTTCAAGCGTACATTCAGTACTTC	CSVEVQAYIQYF
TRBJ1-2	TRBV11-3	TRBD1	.	TGTGCCAGCAGCTCGGAGGACAGGGTTTATGGCTACACCTTC	CASSSEDRVYGYTF
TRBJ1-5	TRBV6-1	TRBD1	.	TGTGCCAGCAGCCATTCCGAGACAGGGACCGATTGGCATTTT	CASSHSETGTDWHF